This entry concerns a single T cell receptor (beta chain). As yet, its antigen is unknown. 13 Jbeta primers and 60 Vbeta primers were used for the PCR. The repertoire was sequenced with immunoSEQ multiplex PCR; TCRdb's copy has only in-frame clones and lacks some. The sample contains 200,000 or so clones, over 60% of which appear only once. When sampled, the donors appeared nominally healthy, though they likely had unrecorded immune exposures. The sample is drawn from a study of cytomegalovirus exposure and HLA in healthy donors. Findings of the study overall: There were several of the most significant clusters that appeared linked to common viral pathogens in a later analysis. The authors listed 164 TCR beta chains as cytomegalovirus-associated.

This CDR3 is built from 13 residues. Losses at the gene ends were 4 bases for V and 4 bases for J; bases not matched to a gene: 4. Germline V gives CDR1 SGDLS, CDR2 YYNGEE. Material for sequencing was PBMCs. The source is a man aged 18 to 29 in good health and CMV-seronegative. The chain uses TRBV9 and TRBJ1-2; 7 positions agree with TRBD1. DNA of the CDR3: TGTGCCAGCAGCTTGGGACAGTCCTATGGCTACACCTTC. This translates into CASSLGQSYGYTF.